This TCR beta chain was identified during a study of shared clonotypes between healthy human individuals (dated by TCRdb to the early 2020s). General notes on the study: A few men and a couple of women, aged 18 to 49 years, made up the cohort. Each donor's leukapheresis produced roughly between about 0.9 and 9.5 billion PBMCs. For each donor, three plates each were used for CD4 naive and CD4 memory, two plates were used for CD8 naive, and one plate was used for CD8 memory. To increase sequencing depth and limit assay-specific biases, different laboratories used diverse techniques to prepare libraries and sequence TCR repertoires. To estimate repertoire size and how much clonotype sharing occurs between individuals, the study deeply sequenced the blood TCR repertoires of several healthy adults.

Taken from cysteine to phenylalanine, the CDR3 has 15 residues. Just CDR3 DNA is preserved here, 45 bases in frame from base 1. The germline V gene encodes CDR1 SGHTA and CDR2 FQGNSA. Using the deep immunoSEQ assay, TCR CDR3 regions were amplified from genomic DNA by multiplex PCR. Genomic DNA extracted from each cell subset was distributed evenly over all wells of several immunoSEQ 96-well plates, and each plate served as one replicate. For sorted subsets, each replicate PCR was loaded with about 200 ng genomic DNA, equivalent to roughly 30,000 T cell genomes. The purified libraries were quantified using a Qubit 3.0 fluorometer, sized with a Bioanalyzer 2100, and then quantified again using the KAPA Library Quantification kit. Every immunoSEQ 96-well plate was sequenced on a separate single-read 150-cycle Illumina NextSeq 550 flow cell. The authors' analysis ran thus. Because the immunoSEQ output included only junctional sequences and no quality scores, the filtering could not be the same as the filtering used for full-length reads. Sequences were annotated with PyIR, a Python wrapper for IgBLAST v1.9, and V/J genes and CDR3 were assigned using IMGT germline references. Reads were filtered out if the reads had weak V/J assignments (E-value above 1e-6), no CDR3, stop codons, out-of-frame junctions, or ambiguous translated residues. V3J clonotypes were defined as sequences sharing the same inferred V gene, J gene, and CDR3 amino acid sequence. Percentage overlap between repertoires was computed as shared unique clonotypes divided by the size of the smaller repertoire. Three approaches were used to assess repertoire richness: RTK rarefaction, the Chao1 estimator, and Recon v2.1 estimates of unobserved clonotypes. For all TCRbeta clonotypes obtained by the gDNA method from a few donors, generation probabilities were computed with OLGA. TCRdb retrieved this table from immuneACCESS and kept in-frame rearrangements only. Not all clones are present; in checked studies, unresolved V genes account for under half, and no reason is known for the remainder. V and J calls and clone size come straight from that table; D and trimming were deduced from the DNA. For this sample there are around 1.4 million clones; approximately 98.5% appear just once. The biggest ten clones account for 0.36% of the sample.

As for this clone: There is no known antigen for this receptor. At one end, the junction sequence differs from germline, possibly due to a read error. The same CDR3 also results from other DNA sequences found in this sample.

Findings and caveats that apply to the study as a whole: Compared with non-shared clonotypes, the clonotypes found in all four sorted-subset donors had higher generation probabilities. Pairwise subsampling led to the expectation that sequencing depth would affect the degree of clonotype sharing among donors. Sampling was restricted to blood, and TCR repertoires in tissue are likely to differ from TCR repertoires in blood. Incomplete sequencing was indicated by rarefaction of sorted-subset datasets, despite the large sequencing depth. The small number of donors limited the genetic and exposure-history diversity represented. Estimated clonotype richness was generally larger for naive than for memory subsets. When a few donors were compared, the shared fraction of clonotypes was approximately 5% for naive CD4, around 4% for naive CD8, about 2.5% for memory CD4, and around 0.37% for memory CD8.

The donors were healthy, HIV-negative adults who had no recently reported acute infections or vaccinations. Every donor was a Caucasian adult living in Nashville, Tennessee, USA. CD4+ T cells were enriched by magnetic negative selection; naive cells were then positively selected on CD45RA, and the negative fraction formed the memory subset. After blood collection by leukapheresis, PBMCs were isolated using Ficoll-Histopaque density gradient centrifugation and then cryopreserved in the vapor phase of liquid nitrogen. Analytical flow cytometry was used to check the purity and quantity of every magnetically sorted T cell population. Genomic DNA was isolated from every sorted fraction and measured by UV absorbance on a Nanodrop 2000c.

The specimen was naive CD4+ T cells sorted from blood. The sample's cell subset or site label, in plain terms: CD45RA+ positively selected. The chain was built from TRBV7-2 and TRBJ2-1; TRBD2 might be the D gene, on 6 matching bases. This sequence originates from a man aged 25-45 years in good health. The nucleotide sequence reads as follows: TGTGCCAGCAGCCTAGCGCAGAGCTCCTACAATGAGCAGTTCTTC. Its translation is CASSLAQSSYNEQFF.